These 7 T cell receptor beta chains share one sample of origin, sequenced in a study of regulatory T cells in long-lasting Graves disease. Investigators prepared the TCR beta libraries by applying iRepertoire HTBI primers and Arm-PCR of CDR3 regions. TCRdb passed the multiplex PCR reads through MiXCR, listing each CDR3 protein once. The sample comprises 400,000 to 500,000 distinct CDR3 sequences, less than 15% of which are singletons, and 17% rests with the top ten. The sample's time point: newly diagnosed GD, antithyroid drugs for less than 3 months. Isolated PBMC RNA provided the starting material for the TCR library. The same sample was also studied in work on T cells in Graves' hyperthyroidism and ophthalmopathy.

The sequences come from peripheral blood mononuclear cells (PBMCs), collected at new diagnosis, from a patient treated with antithyroid drugs. The origin of the receptors is a woman aged 50 to 60 with Graves disease.

V usage is TRBV30 and J usage is TRBJ2-2; the D gene is possibly TRBD1 (6 bases). The CDR3 is 15 residues long. Trimming left V 0 bases short and J 0 bases short, with 8 bases between. CDR1 and CDR2 from the germline V gene are GTSNPN and SVGIG (reference sequence). CDR3 nucleotides: TGTGCCTGGAGTGTGAAGGGGGCGAACACCGGGGAGCTGTTTTTT. Its translation: CAWSVKGANTGELFF.

This clonotype was recorded at least ten times. The chain joins TRBV7-9 to TRBJ2-3; maybe TRBD2 (6 bases). Trimming stripped 1 base from V and 1 base from J, with 9 bases between. Germline CDR1 reads SEHNR; CDR2 reads FQNEAQ (reference sequence). The CDR3 totals 15 residues. Written as DNA, the CDR3 is TGTGCCAGCAGCTTAGTAGCGGTCCGCACAGATACGCAGTATTTT. This codes for CASSLVAVRTDTQYF.

The DNA of the CDR3 is TGTGCCAGCAGTTCTACCCGGGACAGGGGAAGCAATCAGCCCCAGCATTTT. Translating gives CASSSTRDRGSNQPQHF. This sequence joins TRBV27 and TRBJ1-5, with 10 bases lining up with TRBD1. The CDR3 is 17 amino acids. Trimming took 4 bases from V and 1 from J; bases not matched to a gene: 7. Germline V CDR1 and CDR2: MNHEY, SMNVEV (reference sequence).

Ten or more counts support this clonotype. The gene calls are TRBV12-3 or TRBV12-4 and TRBJ2-3, with TRBD2 as a possible D gene (6 bases). V lost 7 bases to trimming and J lost 3 bases, with 11 bases between them. The CDR3 spans 13 residues. The CDR3 coding sequence is TGTGCCAGCATTATTAGCGGTACAGATACGCAGTATTTT. This translates into CASIISGTDTQYF.

This clonotype was seen a handful of times. V usage is TRBV6-2 or TRBV6-3 and J usage is TRBJ2-1; 7 bases align to TRBD1. V dropped 6 bases and J dropped 8; count of bases not matched to a gene: 4. Germline values: CDR1 MNHEY, CDR2 SVGEGT. The CDR3 extends over 12 amino acids. CDR3 sequence reads: CASSHTGDEQFF. The DNA for the CDR3 is TGTGCCAGCAGCCATACAGGGGATGAGCAGTTCTTC.

This clonotype has a handful of counts. This chain uses TRBV5-1 with TRBJ2-2; 10 nucleotides align to TRBD1. The V and J ends lost 5 bases and 2 bases, in that order; junction bases with no gene match: 6. The CDR3 spans 16 residues. CDR1 is SGHRS and CDR2 is YFSETQ in the germline V gene. The CDR3 region has the DNA TGCGCCAGCAGACCGACAGGGGGCACTAACACCGGGGAGCTGTTTTTT. Translating gives CASRPTGGTNTGELFF.

This clonotype was observed at least ten times. J is TRBJ1-2 and V is TRBV28; possibly TRBD1 for D (5 bases). Deletions cut 5 bases from V and 5 bases from J, with 9 bases between. The length of the CDR3 is 12 residues. Germline CDR1 MDHEN, CDR2 SYDVKM. The CDR3 protein is CASSGGWYGYTF. DNA of the CDR3: TGTGCCAGCAGTGGGGGGTGGTATGGCTACACCTTC.